This TCR beta chain was sequenced for a study of response to subunit inactivated influenza vaccine. Study observations and caveats: A suggestion made by the authors is that each seasonal influenza vaccination recruits few new T cells.

Regarding this clonotype: Its specificity is unknown. Germline is not matched at one junction end, which may reflect a read error.

A single record per CDR3 protein comes from TCRdb applying MiXCR to the RT-PCR reads. The sample carries hundreds of thousands of distinct CDR3 sequences, about 14% recorded once. In germline, CDR1 is DFQATT, CDR2 SNEGSKA (reference sequence). CDR3 length: 17 residues. The origin of this receptor is a man aged 45-65 years who received an inactivated influenza vaccine. The chain joins TRBV20-1 to TRBJ2-1; 10 nucleotides agree with TRBD2. The sample in question was PBMCs from blood, obtained 14 days before vaccination. The CDR3 is CCARGPTLAGDYNEQFF. CDR3 in DNA: TGCTGTGCTAGAGGCCCCACCCTAGCGGGGGACTACAATGAGCAGTTCTTC.